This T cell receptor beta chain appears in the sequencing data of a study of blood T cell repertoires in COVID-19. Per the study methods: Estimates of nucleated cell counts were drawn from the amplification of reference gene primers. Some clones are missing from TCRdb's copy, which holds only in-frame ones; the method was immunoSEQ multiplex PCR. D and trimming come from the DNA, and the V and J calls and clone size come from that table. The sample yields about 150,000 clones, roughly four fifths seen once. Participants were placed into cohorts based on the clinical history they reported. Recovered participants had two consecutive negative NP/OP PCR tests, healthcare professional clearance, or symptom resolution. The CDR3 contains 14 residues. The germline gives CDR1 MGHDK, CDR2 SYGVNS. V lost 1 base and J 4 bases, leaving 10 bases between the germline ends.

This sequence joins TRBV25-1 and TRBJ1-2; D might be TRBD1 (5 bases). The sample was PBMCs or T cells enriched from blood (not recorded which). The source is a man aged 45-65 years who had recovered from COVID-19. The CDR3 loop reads CASSESHRRYGYTF. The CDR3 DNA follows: TGTGCCAGCAGTGAATCACACAGGCGCTATGGCTACACCTTC.